A single sample is the source of the 23 T cell receptor beta chains below, sequenced in a study of cytomegalovirus exposure and HLA in healthy donors. 60 Vbeta and 13 Jbeta primers were used in PCR. Method: immunoSEQ multiplex PCR; TCRdb's copy keeps in-frame clones and lacks some. Its table records just over 40,000 clones. Specimen: PBMCs. Receptors originate from a man aged 25 to 40 in good health and CMV-seronegative.

This chain uses TRBV9 with TRBJ1-2; D not resolved. CDR1 SGDLS and CDR2 YYNGEE come from the germline V gene. CDR3 length: 13 residues. Trimming stripped 4 bases from V and 4 bases from J, with 11 bases between. CDR3 nucleotide sequence: TGTGCCAGCAGCCCGACCGGGGTCTATGGCTACACCTTC. This encodes CASSPTGVYGYTF.

The chain couples TRBV18 to TRBJ2-7; 8 nucleotides match TRBD1. CDR1 KGHSH and CDR2 LQKENI come from the germline V gene. The CDR3 runs to 15 residues. V lost 0 bases, J lost 7 bases, and 8 bases stayed unmatched. CDR3 loop: CASSPPDRVPWEQYF. The CDR3 nucleotides read TGTGCCAGCTCACCACCGGACAGGGTCCCTTGGGAGCAGTACTTC.

The chain links TRBV6-4 to TRBJ2-1; weak D call: TRBD2 (6 bases). The CDR3 spans 19 residues. Per germline, CDR1 MRHNA and CDR2 SNTAGT. V gave up 0 bases and J gave up 6 bases, with 24 bases separating them. This CDR3 reads CASSDSEDERGKPPNEQFF. The CDR3 DNA follows: TGTGCCAGCAGTGACTCTGAAGACGAACGGGGGAAGCCCCCCAATGAGCAGTTCTTC.

This chain links TRBV4-1 with TRBJ2-7, with TRBD1 identical over 8 bases. Germline-derived CDR1 and CDR2 are MGHRA and YSYEKL. This CDR3 comprises 17 residues. The V gene end was trimmed by 5 bases and the J gene end by 2 bases; junction bases not matched to a gene: 14. The CDR3 coding sequence is TGCGCCAGCAGCTCAGCTCAGGACAGGGTGACCACCTACGAGCAGTACTTC. Protein sequence: CASSSAQDRVTTYEQYF.

The chain has TRBV30 and TRBJ2-2, with D maybe TRBD1 (5 bases). Trimming stripped 7 bases from V and 1 base from J, with 10 bases between. The CDR3 sequence is 13 residues long. CDR1 is GTSNPN, CDR2 SVGIG, per germline (reference sequence). The CDR3 reads CAFKGENTGELFF. The CDR3 DNA follows: TGTGCCTTTAAAGGGGAGAACACCGGGGAGCTGTTTTTT.

V is TRBV4-2 and J is TRBJ1-6, with TRBD1 identical over 8 bases. Germline lookup yields CDR1 LGHNA and CDR2 YNFKEQ. This CDR3 region has 16 residues. V shed 4 bases and J 7 bases; nucleotides not matched to a gene: 9. CDR3 residues: CASSRFDRGLNSPLHF. The CDR3 nucleotides read TGTGCCAGCAGCCGGTTTGACAGGGGTTTGAATTCACCCCTCCACTTT.

V and J are TRBV28 and TRBJ2-7, with D perhaps TRBD2 (5 bases). The CDR3 consists of 17 residues. Trimming removed 7 bases at V and 7 bases at J, with 29 bases between. CDR1 is MDHEN, CDR2 SYDVKM, per germline. In DNA, the CDR3 is TGTGCCAGCAAGCCAGTAGGAGAGACCCCCCCCGGACTGGAGCAGTACTTC. Amino acid sequence: CASKPVGETPPGLEQYF.

The CDR3 sequence: CASSIGESYEQYF. The CDR3 nucleotides read TGTGCCAGTAGTATCGGAGAATCCTACGAGCAGTACTTC. This chain joins TRBV19 and TRBJ2-7; no reliable D call. CDR3 length: 13 residues. The germline V and J ends were trimmed by 3 bases and 1 base, with 7 bases remaining between them. The germline V gene encodes CDR1 LNHDA and CDR2 SQIVND (reference sequence).

The chain is built from TRBV5-4 and TRBJ1-3; 8 nucleotides agree with TRBD1. Germline CDR1 reads SGHNT; CDR2 reads YYREEE (reference sequence). This CDR3 comprises 14 residues. The trim removed 2 bases at V and 2 bases at J, leaving 0 bases unmatched. The CDR3 region is CASSLQGAGNTIYF. CDR3 nucleotides: TGTGCCAGCAGCTTACAGGGGGCTGGAAACACCATATATTTT.

This chain joins TRBV7-2 and TRBJ1-2, with 12 nucleotides matching TRBD1. In germline, CDR1 is SGHTA, CDR2 FQGNSA. J gave up 3 bases and V 4 bases, and 12 bases lay outside the gene matches. The CDR3 has 18 residues. The CDR3 loop is CASSSPGTGGGFDYGYTF. In nucleotides, the CDR3 is TGTGCCAGCAGCTCCCCCGGGACAGGGGGCGGTTTTGACTATGGCTACACCTTC.

The rearrangement links TRBV7-9 to TRBJ2-7, with 10 bases lining up with TRBD1. V lost 1 base and J lost 2; bases outside the gene matches: 5. The germline V gene encodes CDR1 SEHNR and CDR2 FQNEAQ (reference sequence). The CDR3 extends over 16 amino acids. This chain's CDR3 is CASSLVGTGATYEQYF. The CDR3 nucleotides are TGTGCCAGCAGCTTAGTAGGGACAGGGGCTACCTACGAGCAGTACTTC.

The genes are TRBV4-1 and TRBJ2-7, with TRBD1 matching over 9 bases. Germline V lookup: CDR1 MGHRA, CDR2 YSYEKL. The V gene end was trimmed by 4 bases and the J gene end by 4 bases; junction bases not matched to a gene: 8. This CDR3 is 15 amino acids long. The CDR3 region has the DNA TGCGCCAGCAGCCCTACCGGGACAGGGTGGTACGAGCAGTACTTC. Its translation is CASSPTGTGWYEQYF.

J is TRBJ1-4 and V is TRBV19; tentatively, D is TRBD1 (5 bases). This CDR3 is built from 17 residues. Trimming stripped 1 base from V and 0 bases from J, with 12 bases between. Germline V gene lookup returns CDR1 LNHDA and CDR2 SQIVND (reference sequence). The CDR3 here is CASSIVGQGTTNEKLFF. Written as DNA, the CDR3 is TGTGCCAGTAGTATAGTCGGGCAGGGAACAACTAATGAAAAACTGTTTTTT.

This chain uses TRBV5-1 with TRBJ2-1, with 9 nucleotides matching TRBD1. V was pared by 3 bases and J by 7 bases, with 5 bases of the junction left unmatched. The germline V gene encodes CDR1 SGHRS and CDR2 YFSETQ. The CDR3 runs to 14 residues. This chain's CDR3 is CASSYSGQGNEQFF. The CDR3 nucleotides read TGCGCCAGCAGCTATTCAGGACAGGGGAATGAGCAGTTCTTC.

This sequence joins TRBV25-1 and TRBJ2-5; a possible D gene is TRBD1 (5 bases). V dropped 1 base and J dropped 3 bases, with 12 bases sitting between them. CDR3 length equals 15 residues. Germline CDR1 MGHDK, CDR2 SYGVNS. CDR3 sequence: CASSESGQGKETQYF. Here the CDR3 DNA reads TGTGCCAGCAGTGAATCGGGCCAGGGTAAAGAGACCCAGTACTTC. The variable domain in full, completed from reference TRBV25-1 and TRBJ2-5, reads EADIYQTPRYLVIGTGKKITLECSQTMGHDKMYWYQQDPGMELHLIHYSYGVNSTEKGDLSSESTVSRIRTEHFPLTLESARPSHTSQYLCASSESGQGKETQYFGPGTRLLVL.

This rearrangement joins TRBV19 to TRBJ1-5; 9 bases line up with TRBD1. The CDR3 has 15 residues. Germline-derived CDR1 and CDR2 are LNHDA and SQIVND (reference sequence). V dropped 7 bases and J dropped 1; count of bases not matched to a gene: 5. The CDR3 is CASTQGQGSNQPQHF. In DNA, the CDR3 is TGTGCCAGTACCCAAGGACAGGGGAGCAATCAGCCCCAGCATTTT.

V is TRBV14 and J is TRBJ2-1; 12 nucleotides agree with TRBD2. Germline loops: CDR1 SGHDN, CDR2 FVKESK. The J segment lost 6 bases and the V segment lost 6 bases, leaving 6 bases of the junction unmatched. The CDR3 is made up of 15 amino acids. CDR3 coding DNA: TGTGCCAGCAGACGTCTAGCGGGGGGGGCCAATGAGCAGTTCTTC. Protein product: CASRRLAGGANEQFF.

This chain links TRBV7-3 with TRBJ2-3, with 10 bases aligning to TRBD2. Germline V gene sequence: CDR1 SGHTA, CDR2 FQGTGA. The CDR3 contains 14 residues. The V segment lost 4 bases and the J segment 5 bases; nucleotides outside the gene matches: 3. The CDR3 loop is CASSSRLAGDTQYF. The CDR3 DNA reads as TGTGCCAGCAGCTCCCGACTAGCGGGAGATACGCAGTATTTT.

Regarding this clone: In the same sample, other DNA sequences code for this CDR3. V gene TRBV9 combines with J gene TRBJ2-7; 7 bases are a match to TRBD2. J was trimmed by 5 bases and V by 4 bases; bases with no gene match: 15. This CDR3 is 16 amino acids long. Germline V gives CDR1 SGDLS, CDR2 YYNGEE. This CDR3 is CASSPQGLKSPHEQYF. Written as DNA, the CDR3 is TGTGCCAGCAGCCCCCAGGGACTAAAAAGCCCCCACGAGCAGTACTTC.

The rearrangement links TRBV25-1 to TRBJ1-2, with 7 nucleotides matching TRBD1. V was clipped by 7 bases and J by 6 bases; unmatched bases: 14. Germline loops: CDR1 MGHDK, CDR2 SYGVNS. The CDR3 sequence is 15 residues long. The CDR3 loop is CASNTGVRGQDGYTF. The CDR3 bases are TGTGCCAGCAACACAGGGGTCAGGGGTCAGGATGGCTACACCTTC.

The rearrangement links TRBV4-1 to TRBJ2-7, with D perhaps TRBD2 (5 bases). Germline V gives CDR1 MGHRA, CDR2 YSYEKL. V gave up 4 bases and J gave up 2 bases, with 9 bases separating them. The CDR3 length is 13 residues. The CDR3 region is CASSLAKTYEQYF. In DNA, the CDR3 is TGCGCCAGCAGCCTAGCGAAAACCTACGAGCAGTACTTC.

The chain carries TRBV2 and TRBJ1-1; TRBD1 might be the D (5 bases). Germline V gene lookup returns CDR1 SNHLY and CDR2 FYNNEI. Trimming left V 6 bases short and J 0 bases short, with 11 bases between. The CDR3 runs 14 residues. CDR3 DNA sequence: TGTGCCAGCAGGCGGGGCCTCATGAACACTGAAGCTTTCTTT. Residues: CASRRGLMNTEAFF.

This sequence joins TRBV30 and TRBJ1-1; TRBD1 aligns across 7 bases. The CDR3 consists of 15 residues. CDR1 and CDR2 from the germline V gene are GTSNPN and SVGIG (reference sequence). With V trimmed by 3 bases and J by 1 base, 8 bases remained unmatched. CDR3 sequence: CAWRAWGQSNTEAFF. The CDR3 DNA sequence: TGTGCCTGGAGAGCATGGGGACAGTCGAACACTGAAGCTTTCTTT.